This T cell receptor beta chain is from a study of T cell responses to AZD1222 COVID-19 vaccine. Notes on the study in general: The donor cohort was predominantly white British with a female majority, and clonal diversity may have been underestimated. Spike-specific TCR breadth and depth rose after two AZD1222 doses. Unmutated variant regions are reportedly the target of nearly half of TCRs that are spike-specific. The number of AZD1222 recipients seropositive at baseline was only six.

This clone showed up just a few times. What it binds is not known. TCRdb's copy holds only in-frame clones and misses some; the assay was immunoSEQ multiplex PCR. The sample lists 50,000 to 65,000 clones; 86% were seen once. Germline V gene sequence: CDR1 SEHNR, CDR2 FQNEAQ (reference sequence). The CDR3 runs to 14 residues. V dropped 5 bases and J dropped 4; count of bases not matched to a gene: 7. The source material was peripheral blood, sampled 28 days after the second AZD1222 dose. The chain links TRBV7-9 to TRBJ1-2; TRBD1 agrees at 7 bases. This TCR came from an adult who received the AZD1222 COVID-19 vaccine. CDR3 nucleotides: TGTGCCAGCAGCCTAGGGGACAGCTTCTATGGCTACACCTTC. Its translation is CASSLGDSFYGYTF.